The next 18 T cell receptor beta chains were all read from a single sample in a study of beta chain features in type 1 diabetes. What was sequenced were expressed TCRB transcripts, since all of the isolated RNA had been reverse transcribed. Sequencing used immunoSEQ multiplex PCR; TCRdb keeps in-frame clones, though not all of them. The table shows some 900,000 clones, with 15% to 20% occurring only once. Specimen: naive CD4+ T cells from blood. The receptor set was obtained from a woman aged 18-29 years in good health.

The chain has TRBV10-3 and TRBJ2-7; 10 bases fit TRBD2. CDR1 ENHRY and CDR2 SYGVKD come from the germline V gene. V gave up 4 bases and J gave up 3 bases; unmatched junction bases: 6. CDR3 length equals 15 residues. The CDR3 sequence: CAISGGLARFYEQYF. The CDR3 DNA sequence: TGTGCCATCAGTGGGGGACTAGCGAGATTCTACGAGCAGTACTTC.

The chain employs TRBV6-6 and TRBJ2-7, with 9 nucleotides matching TRBD1. Trimming cost V 5 bases and J 4 bases; bases outside gene matches: 6. Germline V gene sequence: CDR1 MNHNY, CDR2 SVGAGI (reference sequence). This CDR3 region has 14 residues. The CDR3 region is CASSVAGTGYEQYF. In nucleotides, the CDR3 is TGTGCCAGCAGTGTCGCCGGGACAGGGTACGAGCAGTACTTC.

This clone was detected only a few times. This rearrangement joins TRBV29-1 to TRBJ2-5, with D maybe TRBD2 (5 bases). V shed 4 bases and J shed 2 bases, with 20 bases lying between them. Germline assignment: CDR1 SQVTM and CDR2 ANQGSEA. This CDR3 contains 16 residues. CDR3 sequence: CSVGTSPSDWQETQYF. The CDR3 nucleotides are TGCAGCGTTGGAACAAGCCCCTCGGACTGGCAAGAGACCCAGTACTTC.

The chain uses TRBV6-4 and TRBJ1-5, with unresolved D. This CDR3 spans 17 amino acids. Trimming took off 1 base at V and 5 bases at J, with 18 bases between the two ends. The germline CDR1 and CDR2 sequences are MRHNA and SNTAGT. CDR3 protein: CASSDWIWLVNDQPQHF. CDR3 bases: TGTGCCAGCAGTGACTGGATCTGGTTAGTAAACGATCAGCCCCAGCATTTT.

This clone showed up just a few times. The V call is TRBV28, the J call TRBJ1-5; D is uncertain. The CDR3 consists of 14 residues. With 5 bases removed from V and 0 bases from J, the gap between germline ends came to 8 bases. Per the germline V gene, CDR1 is MDHEN and CDR2 is SYDVKM. The CDR3 spells CASSIWNSNQPQHF. Written as DNA, the CDR3 is TGTGCCAGCAGTATTTGGAATAGCAATCAGCCCCAGCATTTT.

J is TRBJ2-1 and V is TRBV7-9; TRBD2 matches at 9 bases. The germline CDR1 and CDR2 sequences are SEHNR and FQNEAQ (reference sequence). V dropped 5 bases and J dropped 4; count of bases not matched to a gene: 9. The CDR3 covers 16 residues. The CDR3 reads CASSDFRLAEYNEQFF. The CDR3, as DNA: TGTGCCAGCAGCGACTTTCGACTAGCGGAATACAATGAGCAGTTCTTC.

This clone was seen a handful of times. The same CDR3 arises from other DNA sequences in this sample as well. This chain joins TRBV18 and TRBJ2-1; possible D gene TRBD2, 5 bases. CDR1 and CDR2 (germline): KGHSH, LQKENI. V shed 2 bases and J shed 0 bases, with 8 bases lying between them. This CDR3 comprises 15 residues. The CDR3 bases are TGTGCCAGCTCACCAAGCGGTAGCTCCTACAATGAGCAGTTCTTC. Protein sequence: CASSPSGSSYNEQFF.

The chain combines TRBV4-3 with TRBJ2-5; possibly TRBD1 for D (6 bases). The tail of the sequence fits TRBJ2-7 better, so the J call may be wrong. CDR1 is LGHNA and CDR2 is YSLEER in the germline V gene. The CDR3 covers 17 residues. The CDR3 reads CASSQDWGRQVSYEQYF. CDR3 DNA: TGCGCCAGCAGCCAAGATTGGGGGCGGCAGGTCTCCTACGAGCAGTACTTC.

The V call is TRBV5-6, the J call TRBJ2-3; D possibly corresponds to TRBD1 (5 bases). V was shortened by 0 bases and J by 0 bases, with 14 bases between the two germline ends. Germline values: CDR1 SGHDT, CDR2 YYEEEE. The CDR3 sequence is 17 residues long. CDR3 in amino acids: CASSLVYRPLSTDTQYF. CDR3 DNA sequence: TGTGCCAGCAGCTTGGTATACAGGCCCCTGAGCACAGATACGCAGTATTTT.

The J gene is TRBJ2-2, the V gene TRBV5-4, with TRBD2 identical over 9 bases. CDR1 is SGHNT, CDR2 YYREEE, per germline (reference sequence). The CDR3 is made up of 16 amino acids. V dropped 4 bases and J dropped 5; count of bases not matched to a gene: 9. The CDR3 here is CASSPRREGGTGELFF. CDR3 nucleotide sequence: TGTGCCAGCAGCCCTAGGCGGGAGGGAGGTACCGGGGAGCTGTTTTTT. The entire variable domain, with the rest obtained from reference TRBV5-4 and TRBJ2-2, is as follows: ETGVTQSPTHLIKTRGQQVTLRCSSQSGHNTVSWYQQALGQGPQFIFQYYREEENGRGNFPPRFSGLQFPNYSSELNVNALELDDSALYLCASSPRREGGTGELFFGEGSRLTVL.

This clone has only a few counts. This sequence joins TRBV6-1 and TRBJ2-1; no firm D call. CDR3 length equals 14 residues. The germline CDR1 and CDR2 sequences are MNHNS and SASEGT. Trimming left V 6 bases short and J 1 base short, with 10 bases between. The CDR3 bases are TGTGCCAGCAGACCGGCCGGGTCCTACAATGAGCAGTTCTTC. Protein sequence: CASRPAGSYNEQFF.

This clone came up a few times. Sequence at one end of the junction differs from germline and may be a read error. This chain joins TRBV2 and TRBJ2-7; 7 positions match TRBD1. This CDR3 contains 13 residues. Germline V gene sequence: CDR1 SNHLY, CDR2 FYNNEI. Written as DNA, the CDR3 is TGTGCCAGCAGAGCAGGCCAGACAGGGCCGGACGGCTTC. Amino acids: CASRAGQTGPDGF.

CDR3 in amino acids: CASSPRADYEQYF. The CDR3, as DNA: TGCGCCAGCAGCCCTCGGGCCGACTACGAGCAGTACTTC. This chain joins TRBV4-1 and TRBJ2-7; D not resolved. This CDR3 region has 13 residues. Trimming took 4 bases from V and 3 from J, leaving 10 bases between them. CDR1 is MGHRA, CDR2 YSYEKL, per germline.

The gene calls are TRBV6-5 and TRBJ1-5; no clear D. Trimming removed 5 bases from V and 4 bases from J, with 12 bases in between. The CDR3 is 14 amino acids. CDR1 and CDR2 (germline): MNHEY, SVGAGI. CDR3 residues: CASSEVGRNQPQHF. The CDR3, as DNA: TGTGCCAGCAGTGAAGTCGGCAGAAATCAGCCCCAGCATTTT.

This clone was found a few times. The V and J genes are TRBV6-5 and TRBJ2-1, with unresolved D. The CDR3 spans 13 residues. Germline V lookup: CDR1 MNHEY, CDR2 SVGAGI. V lost 8 bases and J 11 bases, leaving 19 bases between the germline ends. The CDR3 sequence is CASSRALFAQQFF. The CDR3 DNA sequence: TGTGCCAGCTCCCGAGCATTGTTCGCCCAGCAGTTCTTC.

The chain uses TRBV7-9 and TRBJ2-6, with a tentative D call TRBD2 (5 bases). V shed 5 bases and J shed 3 bases, with 20 bases lying between them. The germline V gene encodes CDR1 SEHNR and CDR2 FQNEAQ (reference sequence). The CDR3 loop spans 18 amino acids. The CDR3 DNA sequence: TGTGCCAGCAGCCGAGGGAATAGAGCTGGTTATGGGGCCAACGTCCTGACTTTC. It yields the protein CASSRGNRAGYGANVLTF.

The gene calls are TRBV9 and TRBJ2-2, with D tentatively TRBD1 (6 bases). Per the germline V gene, CDR1 is SGDLS and CDR2 is YYNGEE. The CDR3 extends over 19 amino acids. The V gene lost 4 bases and the J gene lost 4 bases, with 26 bases spanning the gap. This CDR3 reads CASSPRYFSTGQLTGELFF. The DNA of the CDR3 is TGTGCCAGCAGCCCCCGCTATTTTAGTACGGGACAACTCACCGGGGAGCTGTTTTTT. Using reference TRBV9 and TRBJ2-2 for the parts outside the CDR3, the full variable domain is DSGVTQTPKHLITATGQRVTLRCSPRSGDLSVYWYQQSLDQGLQFLIQYYNGEERAKGNILERFSAQQFPDLHSELNLSSLELGDSALYFCASSPRYFSTGQLTGELFFGEGSRLTVL.

The chain combines TRBV7-9 with TRBJ2-1; D gene unclear. This CDR3 spans 15 amino acids. Deletions cut 5 bases from V and 7 bases from J, with 18 bases between. The germline gives CDR1 SEHNR, CDR2 FQNEAQ (reference sequence). The CDR3 nucleotides are TGTGCCAGCAGCCAATCCAGAGCCGCCGAAAATGAGCAGTTCTTC. Translating it yields CASSQSRAAENEQFF.